This T cell receptor beta chain was documented in a study of graft-versus-host responses after intestinal transplantation. Study summary: Anti-thymocyte globulin induction was given to all recipients, followed by tacrolimus and steroids for three to four years. Study findings and constraints: Graft-versus-host to host-versus-graft clonal ratios in allografts were high in patients with graft-donor T cell macrochimerism. Present in recipient marrow, GvH clones included some that appeared first in ileum or blood.

About this clone itself: Antigen: not known.

Data came from immunoSEQ multiplex PCR; TCRdb stores just in-frame clones and leaves some out. The table lists around 35,000 clones, about nine tenths of them singletons. Trimming took 0 bases from V and 10 from J, leaving 11 bases between them. The CDR3 runs 13 residues. CDR1 is SGHRS, CDR2 YFSETQ, per germline. Investigators treated the graft tissue so that it released intraepithelial and lamina propria lymphocytes. The source material was ileum tissue, sampled approximately 200 days after intestinal transplant. This TCR was recovered from a human patient who received an intestinal transplant, so some T cells may come from the graft donor. The chain joins TRBV5-1 to TRBJ2-1, with D hard to call. As DNA, the CDR3 is TGCGCCAGCAGCTTGGTGGCAGCCGGGGAGCAGTTCTTC. It translates to CASSLVAAGEQFF. Full variable domain (remainder filled in from reference TRBV5-1 and TRBJ2-1): KAGVTQTPRYLIKTRGQQVTLSCSPISGHRSVSWYQQTPGQGLQFLFEYFSETQRNKGNFPGRFSGRQFSNSRSEMNVSTLELGDSALYLCASSLVAAGEQFFGPGTRLTVL.